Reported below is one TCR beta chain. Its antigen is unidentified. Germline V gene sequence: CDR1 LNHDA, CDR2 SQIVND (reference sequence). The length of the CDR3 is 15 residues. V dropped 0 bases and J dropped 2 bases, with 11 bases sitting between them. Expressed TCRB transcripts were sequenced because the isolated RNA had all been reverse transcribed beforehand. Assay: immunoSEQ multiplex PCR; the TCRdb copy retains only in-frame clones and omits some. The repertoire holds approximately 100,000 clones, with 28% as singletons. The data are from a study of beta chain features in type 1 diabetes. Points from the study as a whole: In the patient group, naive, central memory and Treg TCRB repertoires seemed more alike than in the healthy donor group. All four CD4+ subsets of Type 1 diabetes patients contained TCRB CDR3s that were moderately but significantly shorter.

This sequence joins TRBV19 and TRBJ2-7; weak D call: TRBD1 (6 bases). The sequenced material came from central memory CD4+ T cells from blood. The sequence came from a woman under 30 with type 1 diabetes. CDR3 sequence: CASSIDVGQTYEQYF. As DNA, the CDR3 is TGTGCCAGTAGTATAGACGTAGGACAGACCTACGAGCAGTACTTC.